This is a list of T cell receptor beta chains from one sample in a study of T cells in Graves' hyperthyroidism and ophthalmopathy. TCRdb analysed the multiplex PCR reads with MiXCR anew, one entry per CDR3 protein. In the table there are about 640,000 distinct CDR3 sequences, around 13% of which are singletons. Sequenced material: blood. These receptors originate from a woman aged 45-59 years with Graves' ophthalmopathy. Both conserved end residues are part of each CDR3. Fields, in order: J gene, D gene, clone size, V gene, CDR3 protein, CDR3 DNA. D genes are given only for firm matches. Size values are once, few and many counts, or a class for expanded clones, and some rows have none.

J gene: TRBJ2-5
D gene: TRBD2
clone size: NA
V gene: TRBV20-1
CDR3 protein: CSAREGSGGTTQETQYF
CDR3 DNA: TGCAGTGCTAGAGAAGGTAGCGGGGGAACTACACAAGAGACCCAGTACTTC

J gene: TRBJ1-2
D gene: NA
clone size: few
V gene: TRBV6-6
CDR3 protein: CASSYRLQREYYGYTF
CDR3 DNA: TGTGCCAGCAGTTACAGGTTACAGCGCGAATACTATGGCTACACCTTC

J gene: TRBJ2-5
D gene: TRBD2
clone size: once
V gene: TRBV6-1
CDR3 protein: CASSDWREGRETQYF
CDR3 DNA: TGTGCCAGCAGTGATTGGCGGGAGGGCCGTGAGACCCAGTACTTC

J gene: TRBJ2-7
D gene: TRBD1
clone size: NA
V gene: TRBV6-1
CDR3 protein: CASSFFRDRGSYEQYF
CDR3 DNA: TGTGCCAGCAGTTTTTTCCGGGACAGGGGTTCCTACGAGCAGTACTTC

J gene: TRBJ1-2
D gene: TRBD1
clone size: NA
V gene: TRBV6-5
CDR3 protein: CASSYRNTGVGGYTF
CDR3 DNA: TGTGCCAGCAGTTACCGTAACACAGGGGTGGGTGGCTACACCTTC

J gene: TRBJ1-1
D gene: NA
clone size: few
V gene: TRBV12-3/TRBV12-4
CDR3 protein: CASSPTGITEAFF
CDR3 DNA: TGTGCCAGCAGCCCAACAGGGATCACTGAAGCTTTCTTT

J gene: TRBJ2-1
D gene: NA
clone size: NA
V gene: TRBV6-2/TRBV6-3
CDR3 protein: CASKEYNEQFF
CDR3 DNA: TGTGCCAGTAAGGAGTACAATGAGCAGTTCTTC

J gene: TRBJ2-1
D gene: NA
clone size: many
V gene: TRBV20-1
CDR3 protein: CSARDTEDSPFTYNEQFF
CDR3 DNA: TGCAGTGCTAGAGATACGGAGGACAGTCCGTTTACCTACAATGAGCAGTTCTTC

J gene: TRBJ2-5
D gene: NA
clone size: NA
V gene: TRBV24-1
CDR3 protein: CATSDPDRQETQYF
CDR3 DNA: TGTGCCACCAGTGACCCTGACAGGCAGGAGACCCAGTACTTC

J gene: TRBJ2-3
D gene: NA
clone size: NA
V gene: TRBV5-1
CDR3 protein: CASSLGLAARADTQYF
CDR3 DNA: TGCGCCAGCAGCTTGGGACTGGCAGCACGGGCAGATACGCAGTATTTT

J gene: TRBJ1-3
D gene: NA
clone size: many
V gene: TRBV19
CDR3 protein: CASSQQRSGNTIYF
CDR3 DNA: TGTGCCAGTAGTCAACAGCGCTCTGGAAACACCATATATTTT

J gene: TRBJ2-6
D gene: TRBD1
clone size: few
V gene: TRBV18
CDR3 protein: CASSRAGGNGANVLTF
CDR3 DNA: TGTGCCAGCTCACGGGCAGGGGGCAATGGGGCCAACGTCCTGACTTTC

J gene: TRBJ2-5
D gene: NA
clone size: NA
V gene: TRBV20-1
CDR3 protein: CSARDFRTVIKTQYF
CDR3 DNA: TGCAGTGCTAGAGATTTTAGGACAGTCATCAAGACCCAGTACTTC

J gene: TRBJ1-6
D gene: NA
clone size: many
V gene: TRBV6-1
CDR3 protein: CASSEAEGVRGNSPLHF
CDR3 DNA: TGTGCCAGCAGTGAAGCGGAGGGGGTTCGGGGTAATTCACCCCTCCACTTT

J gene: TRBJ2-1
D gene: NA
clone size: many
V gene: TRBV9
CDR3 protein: CASSVDLGSYNEQFF
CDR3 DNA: TGTGCCAGCAGCGTAGATTTGGGCTCCTACAATGAGCAGTTCTTC

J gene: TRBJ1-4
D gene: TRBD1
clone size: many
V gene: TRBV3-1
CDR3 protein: CASSPGQVEKLFF
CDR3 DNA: TGTGCCAGCAGCCCCGGACAGGTCGAAAAACTGTTTTTT

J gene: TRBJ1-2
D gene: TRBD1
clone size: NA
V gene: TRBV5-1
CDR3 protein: CASSLGTGVDYGYTF
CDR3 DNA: TGTGCCAGCAGCTTGGGGACAGGGGTCGACTATGGCTACACCTTC

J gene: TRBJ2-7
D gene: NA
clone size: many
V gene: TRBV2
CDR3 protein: CASAVTGEQYF
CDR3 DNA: TGTGCCAGTGCAGTAACGGGCGAGCAGTACTTC

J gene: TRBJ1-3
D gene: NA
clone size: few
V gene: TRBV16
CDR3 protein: CASSQAALLSSSGNTIYF
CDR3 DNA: TGTGCCAGCAGCCAGGCGGCGCTTCTAAGCTCCTCTGGAAACACCATATATTTT

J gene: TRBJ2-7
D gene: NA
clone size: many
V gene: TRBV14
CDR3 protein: CASSQPGRKDEQYF
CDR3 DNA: TGTGCCAGCAGCCAACCGGGAAGAAAGGACGAGCAGTACTTC

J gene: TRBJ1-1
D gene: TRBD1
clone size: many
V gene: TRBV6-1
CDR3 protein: CASSPTGENTEAFF
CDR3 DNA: TGTGCCAGCAGTCCAACAGGGGAGAACACTGAAGCTTTCTTT

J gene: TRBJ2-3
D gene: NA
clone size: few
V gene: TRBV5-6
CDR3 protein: CASSLVRRKSDTQYF
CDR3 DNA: TGTGCCAGCAGCTTGGTACGGCGTAAGTCAGATACGCAGTATTTT

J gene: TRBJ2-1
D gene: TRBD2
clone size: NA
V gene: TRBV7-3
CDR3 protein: CASSSQGSLAGGHSSYNEQFF
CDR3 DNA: TGTGCCAGCAGCTCCCAGGGATCACTAGCGGGAGGTCATAGCTCCTACAATGAGCAGTTCTTC

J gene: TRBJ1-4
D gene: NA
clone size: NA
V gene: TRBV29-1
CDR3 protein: CSVPGLNEKLFF
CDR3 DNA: TGCAGCGTACCGGGATTAAATGAAAAACTGTTTTTT

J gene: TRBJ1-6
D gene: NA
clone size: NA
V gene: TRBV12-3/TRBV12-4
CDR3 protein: CASSFSSNNSPLHF
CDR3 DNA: TGTGCCAGCAGTTTCTCCAGTAATAATTCACCCCTCCACTTT

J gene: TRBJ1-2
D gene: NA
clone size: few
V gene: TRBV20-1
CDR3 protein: CSASSQVGYTF
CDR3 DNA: TGCAGTGCTAGTTCCCAGGTCGGCTACACCTTC

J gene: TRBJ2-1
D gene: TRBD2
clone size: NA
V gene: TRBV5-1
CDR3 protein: CASTGRAGINEQFF
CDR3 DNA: TGCGCCAGCACGGGGCGAGCGGGAATCAATGAGCAGTTCTTC

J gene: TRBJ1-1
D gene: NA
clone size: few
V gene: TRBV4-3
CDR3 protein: CASSQDHILEGRTEAFF
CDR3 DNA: TGCGCCAGCAGCCAAGATCACATTCTGGAGGGGCGAACTGAAGCTTTCTTT

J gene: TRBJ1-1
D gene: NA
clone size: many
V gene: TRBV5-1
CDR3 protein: CASSWRGSMNTEAFF
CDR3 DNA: TGCGCCAGCAGCTGGAGGGGCAGCATGAACACTGAAGCTTTCTTT

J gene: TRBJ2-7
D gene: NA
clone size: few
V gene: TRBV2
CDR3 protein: CASSESSLDYEQYF
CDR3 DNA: TGTGCCAGCAGTGAATCGTCTTTGGACTACGAGCAGTACTTC

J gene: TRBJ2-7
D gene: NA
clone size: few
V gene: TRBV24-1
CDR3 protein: CATGGNSYEQYF
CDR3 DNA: TGTGCCACCGGGGGAAACTCCTACGAGCAGTACTTC

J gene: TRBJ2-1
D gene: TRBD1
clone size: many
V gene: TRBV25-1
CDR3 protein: CASSPGQARYNEQFF
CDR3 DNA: TGTGCCAGCAGTCCGGGACAGGCGAGGTACAATGAGCAGTTCTTC

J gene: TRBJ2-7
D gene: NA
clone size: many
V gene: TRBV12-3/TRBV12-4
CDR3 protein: CASSRRVGATYEQYF
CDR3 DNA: TGTGCCAGCAGTCGCCGAGTGGGAGCAACCTACGAGCAGTACTTC

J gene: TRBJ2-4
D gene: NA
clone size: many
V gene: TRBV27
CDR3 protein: CASSPAPQELAKNIQYF
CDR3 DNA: TGTGCCAGCAGTCCCGCGCCCCAGGAGCTAGCCAAAAACATTCAGTACTTC

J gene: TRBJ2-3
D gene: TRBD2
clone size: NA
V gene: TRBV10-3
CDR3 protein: CAIKNSGSVWDTQYF
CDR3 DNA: TGTGCCATCAAAAATAGCGGGAGTGTTTGGGATACGCAGTATTTT

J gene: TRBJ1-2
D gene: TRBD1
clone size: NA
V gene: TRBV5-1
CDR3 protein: CASSLEEGARYGYTF
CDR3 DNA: TGCGCCAGCAGCTTGGAGGAGGGGGCGCGCTATGGCTACACCTTC

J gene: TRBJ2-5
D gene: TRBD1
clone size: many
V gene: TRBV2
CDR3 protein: CASSETGTQETQYF
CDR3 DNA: TGTGCCAGCAGTGAGACAGGGACCCAAGAGACCCAGTACTTC

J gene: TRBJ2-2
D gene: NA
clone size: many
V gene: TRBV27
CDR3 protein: CASIGLGGTYSELFF
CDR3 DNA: TGTGCCAGCATCGGCCTAGGTGGGACCTATTCGGAGCTGTTTTTT

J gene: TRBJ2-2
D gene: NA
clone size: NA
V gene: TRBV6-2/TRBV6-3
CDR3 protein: CASRIGTAGTGELFF
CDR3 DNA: TGTGCCAGCAGAATCGGGACAGCGGGCACCGGGGAGCTGTTTTTT

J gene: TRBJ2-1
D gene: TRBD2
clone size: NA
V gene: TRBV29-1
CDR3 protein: CSVGGTSGRNEQFF
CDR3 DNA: TGCAGCGTTGGGGGGACTAGCGGGAGAAATGAGCAGTTCTTC

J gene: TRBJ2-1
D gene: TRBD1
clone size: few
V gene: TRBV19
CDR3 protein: CASSGDRERSSYNEQFF
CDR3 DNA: TGTGCCAGTAGTGGGGACAGGGAACGGAGCTCCTACAATGAGCAGTTCTTC

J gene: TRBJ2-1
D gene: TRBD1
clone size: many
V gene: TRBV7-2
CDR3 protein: CASSPDRGYYNEQFF
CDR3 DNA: TGTGCCAGCAGCCCAGACAGGGGGTACTACAATGAGCAGTTCTTC

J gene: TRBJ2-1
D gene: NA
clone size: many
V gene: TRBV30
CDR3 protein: CAWSVYSTRGGEQFF
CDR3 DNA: TGTGCCTGGAGTGTATACTCGACCCGAGGCGGGGAGCAGTTCTTC

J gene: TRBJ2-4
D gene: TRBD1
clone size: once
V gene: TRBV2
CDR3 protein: CASSFLRQGAKDIQYF
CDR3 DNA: TGTGCCAGCAGCTTCCTAAGACAGGGAGCGAAAGACATTCAGTACTTC

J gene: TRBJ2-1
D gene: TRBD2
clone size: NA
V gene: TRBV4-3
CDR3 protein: CASSQTSGRHYNEQFF
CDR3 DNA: TGCGCCAGCAGCCAAACTAGCGGGAGGCATTACAATGAGCAGTTCTTC

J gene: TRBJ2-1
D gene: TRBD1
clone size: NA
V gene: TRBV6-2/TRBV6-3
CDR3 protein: CAISESRDRYNEQFF
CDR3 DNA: TGTGCCATCTCAGAGTCCCGGGACAGGTACAATGAGCAGTTCTTC